Following are 30 T cell receptor beta chains from one sample sequenced in a study of T cell responses to AZD1222 COVID-19 vaccine. TCRdb's table, derived via immunoSEQ multiplex PCR, lists solely in-frame clones and lacks some. The data contain 75,000 to 90,000 clones, around 88% of them singletons. The sample consisted of peripheral blood, taken on day 0 of AZD1222 vaccination. These receptors all come from an adult in good health.

This clone showed up just a few times. This sequence joins TRBV4-1 and TRBJ2-1; TRBD2 matches 12 bases. Germline trimming cut 4 bases from V and 4 bases from J; bases unmatched to any gene: 5. The CDR3 runs 16 residues. From germline, CDR1 is MGHRA and CDR2 YSYEKL. CDR3 DNA: TGCGCCAGCAGCCTAACACTAGCGGGAGGATACAATGAGCAGTTCTTC. The encoded protein is CASSLTLAGGYNEQFF.

This clone was observed a handful of times. This chain connects TRBV18 to TRBJ1-2; TRBD1 might be the D (5 bases). This CDR3 has 13 amino acids. Germline V CDR1 and CDR2: KGHSH, LQKENI. Trimming removed 10 bases at V and 7 bases at J, with 19 bases between. The chain's CDR3 is CATRQTDVVGYTF. The CDR3 bases are TGTGCCACCCGCCAGACAGACGTAGTTGGCTACACCTTC.

In DNA form, the CDR3 reads TGTGCCAGTAGTATCGATCGGGGGGCAATCGGGGAGCTGTTTTTT. Encoded protein: CASSIDRGAIGELFF. The chain is built from TRBV19 and TRBJ2-2; maybe TRBD2 (7 bases). Trimming removed 3 bases from V and 7 bases from J, with 15 bases in between. Germline assignment: CDR1 LNHDA and CDR2 SQIVND (reference sequence). The CDR3 is 15 residues long. The full variable domain, rest sourced from reference TRBV19 and TRBJ2-2, is DGGITQSPKYLFRKEGQNVTLSCEQNLNHDAMYWYRQDPGQGLRLIYYSQIVNDFQKGDIAEGYSVSREKKESFPLTVTSAQKNPTAFYLCASSIDRGAIGELFFGEGSRLTVL.

The chain couples TRBV29-1 to TRBJ1-1; D is unclear. The CDR3 contains 13 residues. Trimming shortened V by 7 bases and J by 0 bases, and 12 bases separated the two germline ends. Germline V lookup: CDR1 SQVTM, CDR2 ANQGSEA. CDR3 DNA sequence: TGCAGCGCCCTAAAGGACCTGAACACTGAAGCTTTCTTT. Its translation is CSALKDLNTEAFF.

In its sample, this clone was seen once. The chain couples TRBV19 to TRBJ2-1; weak D call: TRBD2 (7 bases). CDR3 length: 16 residues. The V gene's germline CDR1 is LNHDA and CDR2 SQIVND (reference sequence). Trimming removed 3 bases from V and 5 bases from J, with 17 bases in between. The DNA of the CDR3 is TGTGCCAGTAGTATGCTCTTGGGGGGGCGTGACAATGAGCAGTTCTTC. Its protein is CASSMLLGGRDNEQFF.

This clone appeared once. The chain links TRBV4-3 to TRBJ2-3, with TRBD1 as a possible D gene (6 bases). The CDR3 length is 15 residues. V was trimmed by 4 bases and J by 2 bases, leaving 13 bases between them. The germline V gene encodes CDR1 LGHNA and CDR2 YSLEER. The CDR3 nucleotides are TGCGCCAGCAGCCCGCACCGGGACATCACAGATACGCAGTATTTT. This sequence encodes CASSPHRDITDTQYF.

The rearrangement uses TRBV3-1 (or the pseudogene TRBV3-2) and TRBJ2-5; TRBD1 might be the D (6 bases). The CDR3 sequence is 12 residues long. The V gene's germline CDR1 is LGHDT and CDR2 YNNKEL (reference sequence). V shed 0 bases and J shed 10 bases, with 9 bases lying between them. DNA of the CDR3: TGTGCCAGCAGCCAAGAGACGGGACACCAGTACTTC. It is translated as CASSQETGHQYF.

The V gene is TRBV28, the J gene TRBJ2-1; a weak D match, TRBD2 (5 bases). Germline CDR1 is MDHEN and CDR2 is SYDVKM. With 9 bases removed from V and 7 bases from J, the gap between germline ends came to 19 bases. The CDR3 has 14 residues. CDR3 sequence: CASQTGWPKNEQFF. CDR3 nucleotides: TGTGCCAGTCAAACGGGGTGGCCAAAAAATGAGCAGTTCTTC. The complete variable domain, with remaining parts taken from reference TRBV28 and TRBJ2-1, reads DVKVTQSSRYLVKRTGEKVFLECVQDMDHENMFWYRQDPGLGLRLIYFSYDVKMKEKGDIPEGYSVSREKKERFSLILESASTNQTSMYLCASQTGWPKNEQFFGPGTRLTVL.

The chain links TRBV29-1 to TRBJ1-1; D is perhaps TRBD1 (6 bases). CDR1 and CDR2 from the germline V gene are SQVTM and ANQGSEA. Trimming shortened V by 5 bases and J by 4 bases, and 17 bases separated the two germline ends. This CDR3 region has 14 residues. Here the CDR3 reads CSVSGLDRVTEAFF. The CDR3 DNA is TGCAGCGTTTCGGGATTGGACAGAGTCACTGAAGCTTTCTTT. Supplemented by reference TRBV29-1 and TRBJ1-1, the full variable domain reads SAVISQKPSRDICQRGTSLTIQCQVDSQVTMMFWYRQQPGQSLTLIATANQGSEATYESGFVIDKFPISRPNLTFSTLTVSNMSPEDSSIYLCSVSGLDRVTEAFFGQGTRLTVV.

V usage is TRBV6-1 and J usage is TRBJ1-2, with 8 bases fitting TRBD1. J lost 4 bases, V lost 6 bases, and 7 bases had no gene match. Germline V CDR1 and CDR2: MNHNS, SASEGT. This CDR3 region has 14 residues. CDR3 nucleotides: TGTGCCAGCAGCTCAGGACAGGGAAGCTATGGCTACACCTTC. It encodes CASSSGQGSYGYTF.

The rearrangement links TRBV27 to TRBJ2-3, with no clear D. Germline V CDR1 and CDR2: MNHEY, SMNVEV (reference sequence). V lost 2 bases to trimming and J lost 0 bases, with 6 bases between them. The CDR3 loop spans 14 amino acids. The DNA of the CDR3 is TGTGCCAGCAGTTTAAGAGCAAGCACAGATACGCAGTATTTT. Amino acid sequence: CASSLRASTDTQYF.

The gene calls are TRBV28 and TRBJ2-3, with 14 nucleotides matching TRBD2. The CDR3 has 18 amino acids. Looked up from germline, CDR1 is MDHEN and CDR2 is SYDVKM. The J segment lost 3 bases and the V segment lost 3 bases, leaving 8 bases of the junction unmatched. The CDR3 nucleotides read TGTGCCAGCAGTTTGCCGGGACTAGCGGGAGAGGCGACAGATACGCAGTATTTT. Amino acid sequence: CASSLPGLAGEATDTQYF.

V is TRBV19 and J is TRBJ1-1; D is ambiguous. The CDR3 is 14 amino acids. Germline-derived CDR1 and CDR2 are LNHDA and SQIVND (reference sequence). Trimming left V 6 bases short and J 0 bases short, with 11 bases between. The CDR3 protein is CASRRPELNTEAFF. CDR3 bases: TGTGCCAGTAGGCGCCCGGAGCTGAACACTGAAGCTTTCTTT.

V gene TRBV7-9 combines with J gene TRBJ2-1; no reliable D call. The germline V gene has CDR1 SEHNR and CDR2 FQNEAQ (reference sequence). Trimming pared 5 bases from V and 9 bases from J, leaving 23 bases between. The CDR3 covers 16 residues. CDR3 residues: CASSPVGVAIVGEQFF. DNA for the CDR3: TGTGCCAGCAGCCCCGTTGGGGTCGCGATAGTGGGTGAGCAGTTCTTC.

The chain has TRBV7-2 and TRBJ2-3; 7 bases are shared with TRBD2. With V trimmed by 2 bases and J by 0 bases, 2 bases remained unmatched. Germline CDR1 is SGHTA and CDR2 is FQGNSA. The CDR3 is made up of 15 amino acids. The CDR3 nucleotides are TGTGCCAGCAGCTTAAGGCGGGGGAGCACAGATACGCAGTATTTT. It translates to CASSLRRGSTDTQYF.

This clone has a single count. The gene calls are TRBV7-8 and TRBJ2-1; 11 bases are shared with TRBD2. Germline V CDR1 and CDR2: SGHVS, FQNEAQ. This CDR3 has 15 amino acids. V was clipped by 4 bases and J by 4 bases; unmatched bases: 3. The CDR3 loop is CASSSGTSGYNEQFF. Written as DNA, the CDR3 is TGTGCCAGCAGCTCCGGGACTAGCGGATACAATGAGCAGTTCTTC.

V usage is TRBV6-2 or TRBV6-3 and J usage is TRBJ1-1; no clear D. Germline V gene lookup returns CDR1 MNHEY and CDR2 SVGEGT. The CDR3 runs to 16 residues. The V end was cut by 7 bases, the J end by 0 bases, with 18 bases between. For the CDR3, the DNA is TGTGCCAGCACCCCCGGAGGGTCAGTTTTGAACACTGAAGCTTTCTTT. This sequence encodes CASTPGGSVLNTEAFF.

The chain couples TRBV2 to TRBJ1-5; a possible D gene is TRBD1 (6 bases). The V end was cut by 3 bases, the J end by 7 bases, with 16 bases between. CDR1 is SNHLY and CDR2 is FYNNEI in the germline V gene. The CDR3 covers 15 residues. The CDR3 region has the DNA TGTGCCAGCAGTGACCCCAGGGGAGGTGGACAGCCCCAGCATTTT. Translation gives CASSDPRGGGQPQHF.

The V and J genes are TRBV6-5 and TRBJ2-5; 8 nucleotides match TRBD1. V gave up 6 bases and J gave up 2 bases; unmatched junction bases: 5. The CDR3 covers 14 residues. Germline values: CDR1 MNHEY, CDR2 SVGAGI. The CDR3 bases are TGTGCCAGCAGGATACAGGGGGTTCAAGAGACCCAGTACTTC. It is translated as CASRIQGVQETQYF.

The rearrangement uses TRBV29-1 and TRBJ2-5; D may be TRBD2 (6 bases). The CDR3 totals 14 residues. The V and J ends lost 3 bases and 5 bases respectively, with 16 bases between them. Germline CDR1 reads SQVTM; CDR2 reads ANQGSEA. Here the CDR3 DNA reads TGCAGCGTTGACGCTAGCGCTAATAGGGAGACCCAGTACTTC. Translating it yields CSVDASANRETQYF.

V and J are TRBV27 and TRBJ2-7; D may be TRBD1 (5 bases). Trimming pared 3 bases from V and 2 bases from J, leaving 20 bases between. CDR1 and CDR2 (germline): MNHEY, SMNVEV (reference sequence). CDR3 length equals 17 residues. CDR3 residues: CASSFSGAQGLTYEQYF. As DNA, the CDR3 is TGTGCCAGCAGTTTTAGTGGCGCCCAGGGCTTGACCTACGAGCAGTACTTC.

The gene calls are TRBV11-2 and TRBJ2-2; 7 bases fit TRBD2. From germline, CDR1 is SGHAT and CDR2 FQNNGV. Trimming cost V 3 bases and J 3 bases; bases outside gene matches: 13. This CDR3 is built from 18 residues. The CDR3 reads CASSFSRGSGNHTGELFF. In nucleotides, the CDR3 is TGTGCCAGCAGCTTTTCGCGAGGGAGCGGGAACCACACCGGGGAGCTGTTTTTT.

This chain connects TRBV7-3 to TRBJ1-6; 8 positions agree with TRBD1. The CDR3 is 14 amino acids. V was pared by 3 bases and J by 7 bases, with 2 bases of the junction left unmatched. Per germline, CDR1 SGHTA and CDR2 FQGTGA. The chain's CDR3 is CASSFQGANSPLHF. The CDR3, as DNA: TGTGCCAGCAGCTTCCAGGGGGCAAATTCACCCCTCCACTTT.

This chain uses TRBV25-1 with TRBJ2-3; D remains unclear. Between the trimmed V and J ends, which lost 2 bases and 0 bases, there was a span of 15 bases. Germline V gene sequence: CDR1 MGHDK, CDR2 SYGVNS. The CDR3 covers 17 residues. CDR3 sequence reads: CASSEKGSQMSTDTQYF. CDR3 sequence (DNA): TGTGCCAGCAGTGAAAAGGGCAGTCAGATGAGCACAGATACGCAGTATTTT.

V and J are TRBV12-5 and TRBJ2-1; perhaps TRBD2 as D (6 bases). V shed 3 bases and J shed 5 bases, with 11 bases lying between them. The CDR3 is 14 residues long. CDR1 is LGHNT and CDR2 is FRNRAP in the germline V gene. CDR3 in DNA: TGTGCTAGTGGTTTAGGGACTGGAAACAATGAGCAGTTCTTC. Translated: CASGLGTGNNEQFF. The variable domain in full, with the rest retrieved from reference TRBV12-5 and TRBJ2-1, is DARVTQTPRHKVTEMGQEVTMRCQPILGHNTVFWYRQTMMQGLELLAYFRNRAPLDDSGMPKDRFSAEMPDATLATLKIQPSEPRDSAVYFCASGLGTGNNEQFFGPGTRLTVL.

The gene calls are TRBV19 and TRBJ1-2, with 7 positions matching TRBD1. V lost 7 bases to trimming and J lost 7 bases; unmatched junction nucleotides: 3. The CDR3 extends over 11 amino acids. CDR1 is LNHDA, CDR2 SQIVND, per germline (reference sequence). CDR3 nucleotide sequence: TGTGCCAGTAAGAGGGGGCCTGGCTACACCTTC. Translated: CASKRGPGYTF.

The chain recombines TRBV7-2 with TRBJ1-1; the D is unclear. Germline CDR1 is SGHTA and CDR2 is FQGNSA. V lost 5 bases and J 7 bases, leaving 14 bases between the germline ends. The CDR3 is 13 residues long. The CDR3 loop is CASSKRFLDEAFF. For the CDR3, the DNA is TGTGCCAGCAGCAAGAGGTTTTTGGATGAAGCTTTCTTT.

J is TRBJ2-7 and V is TRBV11-2, with D uncertain. The CDR3 spans 11 residues. The V end was cut by 5 bases, the J end by 4 bases, with 6 bases between. The germline V gene encodes CDR1 SGHAT and CDR2 FQNNGV. CDR3: CASSQQYEQYF. The CDR3, as DNA: TGTGCCAGCAGCCAGCAGTACGAGCAGTACTTC. Filled out from reference TRBV11-2 and TRBJ2-7, the complete variable domain reads EAGVAQSPRYKIIEKRQSVAFWCNPISGHATLYWYQQILGQGPKLLIQFQNNGVVDDSQLPKDRFSAERLKGVDSTLKIQPAKLEDSAVYLCASSQQYEQYFGPGTRLTVT.

V gene TRBV9 combines with J gene TRBJ1-2; D is possibly TRBD1 (5 bases). Trimming stripped 4 bases from V and 5 bases from J, with 12 bases between. This CDR3 is 13 amino acids long. The germline V gene has CDR1 SGDLS and CDR2 YYNGEE. In DNA, the CDR3 is TGTGCCAGCAGCACCACCGGGGGATATGGCTACACCTTC. This gives the protein CASSTTGGYGYTF.

This clone was picked up one time. This chain links TRBV6-2 or TRBV6-3 with TRBJ1-6; the match to TRBD1 covers 8 bases. Germline loops: CDR1 MNHEY, CDR2 SVGEGT. This CDR3 is 16 amino acids long. Losses at the gene ends were 2 bases for V and 7 bases for J; bases not matched to a gene: 7. CDR3 protein: CASSYPSGQDNSPLHF. Here the CDR3 DNA reads TGTGCCAGCAGTTACCCCTCGGGACAGGACAATTCACCCCTCCACTTT.